Below, 11 T cell receptor beta chains from the same sample are listed, as sequenced in a study of control samples from healthy donors and cancer patients. Sequenced by immunoSEQ multiplex PCR; TCRdb stores in-frame clones only, minus some. Of fewer than 90,000 clones in the sample, around 90% were seen once. Sequences were obtained from PBMCs. These receptors all stem from a woman aged 60 to 75 with head and neck cancer.

V and J are TRBV19 and TRBJ1-1; 7 bases fit TRBD1. Germline V gene sequence: CDR1 LNHDA, CDR2 SQIVND (reference sequence). V was clipped by 7 bases and J by 4 bases; unmatched bases: 12. CDR3 size: 15 residues. CDR3 DNA sequence: TGTGCCAGTACTCTTGACCCGGGACAGCCCACTGAAGCTTTCTTT. Its protein product is CASTLDPGQPTEAFF.

This chain links TRBV6-2 or TRBV6-3 with TRBJ1-1; TRBD1 agrees at 8 bases. This CDR3 is built from 15 residues. In germline, CDR1 is MNHEY, CDR2 SVGEGT. J was trimmed by 3 bases and V by 5 bases; bases with no gene match: 8. The CDR3 region is CASSDLQGDDTEAFF. CDR3 in DNA: TGTGCCAGCAGTGACTTACAGGGGGATGACACTGAAGCTTTCTTT.

This rearrangement joins TRBV30 to TRBJ1-3, with TRBD1 as a possible D gene (6 bases). The CDR3 covers 14 residues. The germline gives CDR1 GTSNPN, CDR2 SVGIG (reference sequence). The V end was cut by 5 bases, the J end by 0 bases, with 11 bases between. For the CDR3, the DNA is TGTGCCTGGGAACAGGGCGGCTCTGGAAACACCATATATTTT. Amino acids: CAWEQGGSGNTIYF.

The V call is TRBV29-1, the J call TRBJ1-3, with D uncertain. Trimming cost V 7 bases and J 2 bases, with 9 bases left between them. Looked up from germline, CDR1 is SQVTM and CDR2 is ANQGSEA. CDR3 length: 12 residues. The CDR3 sequence is CSARETGNTIYF. CDR3 sequence (DNA): TGCAGCGCCCGGGAGACTGGAAACACCATATATTTT.

This clone was seen a handful of times. The chain employs TRBV29-1 and TRBJ2-2; 9 bases are a match to TRBD2. The ends lost 7 bases at V and 4 bases at J; junction bases unmatched: 10. CDR1 and CDR2 (germline): SQVTM, ANQGSEA. This CDR3 is 15 amino acids long. The DNA for the CDR3 is TGCAGCGCCTCCCTTAGCGGGAGTTTCACCGGGGAGCTGTTTTTT. Its translation: CSASLSGSFTGELFF.

The chain couples TRBV5-1 to TRBJ2-7, with D perhaps matching TRBD1 or TRBD2 (5 bases each). This CDR3 region has 17 residues. The germline gives CDR1 SGHRS, CDR2 YFSETQ. V was pared by 7 bases and J by 0 bases, with 23 bases between. Here the CDR3 reads CASYTGRHFNHSYEQYF. Written as DNA, the CDR3 is TGCGCCAGCTATACGGGACGTCACTTTAATCACTCCTACGAGCAGTACTTC.

The chain uses TRBV6-2 or TRBV6-3 and TRBJ2-1; no clear D gene. Per germline, CDR1 MNHEY and CDR2 SVGEGT. The CDR3 consists of 12 residues. The V end was cut by 2 bases, the J end by 6 bases, with 5 bases between. CDR3 in amino acids: CASSYPTNEQFF. The CDR3 nucleotides read TGTGCCAGCAGTTACCCCACCAATGAGCAGTTCTTC.

V gene TRBV12-3 or TRBV12-4 combines with J gene TRBJ2-2; unclear D gene. V lost 3 bases and J 7 bases, leaving 6 bases between the germline ends. This CDR3 has 12 amino acids. CDR3 in amino acids: CASSFRNGELFF. As DNA, the CDR3 is TGTGCCAGCAGTTTCCGTAACGGGGAGCTGTTTTTT.

This rearrangement joins TRBV7-3 to TRBJ2-7; D is perhaps TRBD2 (6 bases). V lost 5 bases to trimming and J lost 0 bases, with 14 bases between them. Germline assignment: CDR1 SGHTA and CDR2 FQGTGA. The CDR3 sequence is 15 residues long. The DNA for the CDR3 is TGTGCCAGCAGCCCAAACGGAGGGGCCTCCTACGAGCAGTACTTC. As protein: CASSPNGGASYEQYF.

V is TRBV19 and J is TRBJ2-4, with D perhaps matching TRBD1 (6 bases). V dropped 10 bases and J dropped 2 bases, with 18 bases sitting between them. The CDR3 is made up of 15 amino acids. Germline CDR1 is LNHDA and CDR2 is SQIVND (reference sequence). CDR3 residues: CATTGTPVTKNIQYF. CDR3 in DNA: TGTGCCACGACAGGAACCCCGGTGACCAAAAACATTCAGTACTTC.

In this sample, this clone turned up once. The CDR3 region has the DNA TGTGCCAGCAGCTCCTCCGGGACACTGTACGAGCAGTACTTC. Translating it yields CASSSSGTLYEQYF. The rearrangement links TRBV7-8 to TRBJ2-7; weak D call: TRBD1 (6 bases). Between the trimmed V and J ends, which lost 4 bases and 4 bases, there was a span of 14 bases. Germline V gene data show CDR1 as SGHVS and CDR2 as FQNEAQ. The CDR3 is made up of 14 amino acids.